The next 20 T cell receptor beta chains were all read from a single sample in a study of beta chain features in type 1 diabetes. Expressed TCRB transcripts were sequenced after all isolated RNA was converted to cDNA. Clones were read by immunoSEQ multiplex PCR, and TCRdb kept only the in-frame ones, dropping some. The sample lists around 500,000 clones, roughly 11% occurring once. Sequenced sample: naive CD4+ T cells from blood. The receptors originated from a woman under 30 in good health.

This clone came up a few times. V and J are TRBV6-6 and TRBJ1-3; a possible D gene is TRBD1 (5 bases). CDR1 is MNHNY and CDR2 is SVGAGI in the germline V gene (reference sequence). V lost 5 bases and J 0 bases, leaving 8 bases between the germline ends. The CDR3 contains 14 residues. For the CDR3, the DNA is TGTGCCAGCAGTCACGGGACCTCTGGAAACACCATATATTTT. Protein: CASSHGTSGNTIYF.

V gene TRBV4-1 combines with J gene TRBJ1-2; D is uncertain. Germline-derived CDR1 and CDR2 are MGHRA and YSYEKL. The CDR3 totals 14 residues. V lost 1 base to trimming and J lost 3 bases, with 9 bases between them. The CDR3 region has the DNA TGCGCCAGCAGCCAAGGGCACAAATACTATGGCTACACCTTC. This translates into CASSQGHKYYGYTF.

The gene calls are TRBV7-2 and TRBJ1-1, with a weak D call TRBD1 (5 bases). The CDR3 sequence is 15 residues long. Germline-derived CDR1 and CDR2 are SGHTA and FQGNSA. Deletions cut 1 base from V and 1 base from J, with 10 bases between. CDR3 protein: CASSLGGGQNTEAFF. The CDR3 DNA is TGTGCCAGCAGCTTAGGCGGCGGACAGAACACTGAAGCTTTCTTT.

This clone was found a few times. This rearrangement joins TRBV4-1 to TRBJ2-3; D is unclear. Germline values: CDR1 MGHRA, CDR2 YSYEKL. V was trimmed by 6 bases and J by 0 bases, leaving 10 bases between them. The CDR3 covers 14 residues. The CDR3 DNA reads TGCGCCAGCAGAACATTCGATAGCACAGATACGCAGTATTTT. It is translated as CASRTFDSTDTQYF.

Only a few counts were recorded for this clone. V gene TRBV7-2 combines with J gene TRBJ2-1, with 7 bases fitting TRBD2. The CDR3 runs to 15 residues. Germline V gene lookup returns CDR1 SGHTA and CDR2 FQGNSA. With 5 bases clipped from V and 6 bases from J, the junction kept 10 bases outside the gene matches. CDR3 sequence (DNA): TGTGCCAGCAGCCTTCGCTTTCTAGCGGCCAATGAGCAGTTCTTC. The encoded protein is CASSLRFLAANEQFF.

V usage is TRBV28 and J usage is TRBJ2-5, with D perhaps matching TRBD1 (7 bases). Germline V gene data show CDR1 as MDHEN and CDR2 as SYDVKM. CDR3 size: 16 residues. Trimming pared 5 bases from V and 6 bases from J, leaving 22 bases between. The CDR3 nucleotides read TGTGCCAGCAGTGCCCACGGCCCGGCAGGGGGGCAGACCCAGTACTTC. Its translation is CASSAHGPAGGQTQYF.

V usage is TRBV9 and J usage is TRBJ2-7; the match to TRBD1 covers 7 bases. CDR3 size: 14 residues. CDR1 and CDR2 (germline): SGDLS, YYNGEE. The CDR3 DNA is TGTGCAGGGGATATGGGACAGAACACCTACGAGCAGTACTTC. Protein product: CAGDMGQNTYEQYF.

CDR3 bases: TGTGCCAGCACCTCGAACACTGAAGCTTTCTTT. Translation: CASTSNTEAFF. The chain couples TRBV25-1 to TRBJ1-1; D uncertain. Trimming removed 7 bases from V and 1 base from J, with 4 bases in between. Germline-derived CDR1 and CDR2 are MGHDK and SYGVNS. The CDR3 has 11 residues.

The chain links TRBV20-1 to TRBJ2-1; D gene unclear. Germline CDR1 and CDR2: DFQATT and SNEGSKA (reference sequence). V was shortened by 6 bases and J by 4 bases, with 4 bases between the two germline ends. CDR3 length: 10 residues. CDR3 nucleotide sequence: TGCAGTGCGGGGTACAATGAGCAGTTCTTC. This codes for CSAGYNEQFF.

CDR3: CASSPGGRVLTF. In DNA, the CDR3 is TGTGCCAGCAGCCCGGGGGGACGAGTCCTGACTTTC. V gene TRBV14 combines with J gene TRBJ2-6; 7 bases agree with TRBD2. Germline CDR1 reads SGHDN; CDR2 reads FVKESK. The CDR3 is 12 amino acids. V lost 4 bases to trimming and J lost 13 bases; unmatched junction nucleotides: 4.

This clone has only a few counts. The chain uses TRBV18 and TRBJ2-1; D could derive from TRBD1 or TRBD2 (5 bases each). The V end lost 3 bases, the J end lost 9 bases, and 18 bases lay between the germline ends. There are 15 residues in the CDR3. The germline CDR1 and CDR2 sequences are KGHSH and LQKENI. The CDR3 DNA reads as TGTGCCAGCTCACCTTTGGGGGACCCATTGTTTGAGCAGTTCTTC. This gives the protein CASSPLGDPLFEQFF.

A few counts support this clone. The chain has TRBV7-9 and TRBJ2-7; 8 positions agree with TRBD2. J lost 1 base, V lost 4 bases, and 9 bases had no gene match. The CDR3 runs 16 residues. Germline loops: CDR1 SEHNR, CDR2 FQNEAQ (reference sequence). The CDR3 DNA reads as TGTGCCAGCAGCTGGGTAGCGGGATCAAGGTCCTACGAGCAGTACTTC. This gives the protein CASSWVAGSRSYEQYF.

V and J are TRBV2 and TRBJ2-3; unclear D gene. The CDR3 spans 17 residues. Germline CDR1 is SNHLY and CDR2 is FYNNEI. Deletions cut 0 bases from V and 1 base from J, with 14 bases between. The CDR3 DNA follows: TGTGCCAGCAGTGAAGCGCGAGGTATCAGGCGCACAGATACGCAGTATTTT. It codes for CASSEARGIRRTDTQYF.

This clone was seen only a few times. V usage is TRBV11-3 and J usage is TRBJ2-5; D remains ambiguous. Between the trimmed V and J ends, which lost 1 base and 7 bases, there was a span of 13 bases. The CDR3 covers 14 residues. Per the germline V gene, CDR1 is SGHNT and CDR2 is YENEEA. The CDR3 reads CASSLAADSMTQYF. The CDR3 nucleotides read TGTGCCAGCAGCTTAGCGGCGGATTCTATGACCCAGTACTTC. Variable domain in full (rest from reference TRBV11-3 and TRBJ2-5): EAGVVQSPRYKIIEKKQPVAFWCNPISGHNTLYWYLQNLGQGPELLIRYENEEAVDDSQLPKDRFSAERLKGVDSTLKIQPAELGDSAVYLCASSLAADSMTQYFGPGTRLLVL.

The chain uses TRBV6-1 and TRBJ2-3; the D gene is possibly TRBD2 (7 bases). CDR1 is MNHNS, CDR2 SASEGT, per germline. The CDR3 has 16 amino acids. V lost 4 bases and J lost 3, with 17 bases in between. The CDR3 DNA sequence: TGTGCCAGCAGTGCACGGGCGGGGGCACGTACAGATACGCAGTATTTT. Translating gives CASSARAGARTDTQYF.

This clone was detected a few times. The V and J genes are TRBV9 and TRBJ1-2; TRBD1 might be the D (6 bases). The CDR3 consists of 12 residues. V was clipped by 0 bases and J by 7 bases, with 7 bases between them. Germline-derived CDR1 and CDR2 are SGDLS and YYNGEE. The CDR3 sequence: CASSVEGGGYTF. CDR3 bases: TGTGCCAGCAGCGTAGAAGGGGGTGGCTACACCTTC.

In this sample, this clone turned up a few times. The chain employs TRBV29-1 and TRBJ1-2, with unresolved D. Trimming removed 4 bases at V and 2 bases at J, with 14 bases between. The CDR3 is 14 amino acids. In germline, CDR1 is SQVTM, CDR2 ANQGSEA. The CDR3 region has the DNA TGCAGCGTTGTCCATTCTCACCCGAACTATGGCTACACCTTC. Its protein product is CSVVHSHPNYGYTF.

The chain recombines TRBV6-5 with TRBJ1-5, with D uncertain. Per the germline V gene, CDR1 is MNHEY and CDR2 is SVGAGI. The CDR3 totals 13 residues. Trimming shortened V by 4 bases and J by 5 bases, and 9 bases separated the two germline ends. The CDR3 region is CASSSSGDQPQHF. Here the CDR3 DNA reads TGTGCCAGCAGTTCCTCCGGGGATCAGCCCCAGCATTTT.

The chain recombines TRBV4-3 with TRBJ1-2, with D hard to call. Germline V gene lookup returns CDR1 LGHNA and CDR2 YSLEER. CDR3 length: 15 residues. V dropped 0 bases and J dropped 6 bases, with 14 bases sitting between them. Here the CDR3 reads CASSQELAKPHGYTF. The DNA for the CDR3 is TGCGCCAGCAGCCAAGAATTGGCAAAGCCTCATGGCTACACCTTC.

J is TRBJ2-1 and V is TRBV18, with a weak D call TRBD2 (6 bases). The CDR3 runs 16 residues. Germline CDR1 and CDR2: KGHSH and LQKENI. The ends were cut back, 0 bases at V and 6 bases at J, with 15 bases in the middle. CDR3 protein: CASSPPGGKRGNEQFF. In DNA form, the CDR3 reads TGTGCCAGCTCACCACCGGGAGGAAAGAGGGGCAATGAGCAGTTCTTC.